These T cell receptor beta chains were read from a single sample in a study of blood T cells in healthy people across ages. TCRdb called the 5' RACE reads again in MiXCR, with one record for every CDR3 protein. Of some 1.8 million distinct CDR3 sequences in the sample, 30% to 40% were seen once. The sample consisted of blood. These receptors all come from a human donor in good health. The CDR3 runs from the conserved cysteine through the conserved F or W. D genes are given only for firm matches. Some rows mark clone size as missing; the rest say once, few, many or name a class of expanded clone.

v_call	d_call	j_call	clone_size	cdr3_nt	cdr3_aa
TRBV6-5	.	TRBJ2-1	.	TGTGCCAGCAGGCCAGGGCTAAGCTCCTACAATGAGCAGTTCTTC	CASRPGLSSYNEQFF
TRBV7-2	TRBD1	TRBJ2-7	few	TGTGCCAGCAGCACAACAGGGGGTAACTACGAGCAGTACTTC	CASSTTGGNYEQYF
TRBV5-5	.	TRBJ2-3	.	TGTGCCAGCAGCTTCTTTGGGTCAGATACGCAGTATTTT	CASSFFGSDTQYF
TRBV6-1	.	TRBJ1-5	few	TGTGCCAGCAAGGGCCGGGAAGGGGTAGACAATCAGCCCCAGCATTTT	CASKGREGVDNQPQHF
TRBV9	.	TRBJ1-4	.	TGTGCCAGCAGCGTAGTCACCGCTGCAACTAATGAAAAACTGTTTTTT	CASSVVTAATNEKLFF
TRBV6-1	.	TRBJ2-1	few	TGTGCCAGCAGTGTTTCCACTCGGAGCTCCTACAATGAGCAGTTCTTC	CASSVSTRSSYNEQFF
TRBV7-9	.	TRBJ1-2	.	TGTGCCAGCAACTTAGGCAGGCCGACCTATGGCTACACCTTC	CASNLGRPTYGYTF
TRBV6-1	TRBD2	TRBJ2-7	.	TGTGCCAGCAGGGAACTAGCGGGGGACTGGTACGAGCAGTACTTC	CASRELAGDWYEQYF
TRBV4-3	.	TRBJ1-4	few	TGCGCCAGCAGCCAAAGGGGGAACCGTGAAAAACTGTTTTTT	CASSQRGNREKLFF
TRBV4-1	.	TRBJ2-7	once	TGCGCCAGCAGCCCTTCCTGGGCAGGCTCCTACGAGCAGTACTTC	CASSPSWAGSYEQYF
TRBV15	.	TRBJ2-3	.	TGTGCCACCAGCAACTTGCCTAGCACAGATACGCAGTATTTT	CATSNLPSTDTQYF
TRBV2	TRBD2	TRBJ2-3	few	TGTGCCAGCAGTGTTGAAGCGGGGAACACAGATACGCAGTATTTT	CASSVEAGNTDTQYF
TRBV3-1	.	TRBJ2-7	many	TGTGCCAGCAGCCAAGACTACTCCTACGAGCAGTACTTC	CASSQDYSYEQYF
TRBV9	.	TRBJ2-5	.	TGTGCCAGCAGTCGGAGCCCCCTCCCCGTGAAAGAGACCCAGTACTTC	CASSRSPLPVKETQYF
TRBV7-2	.	TRBJ1-5	.	TGTGCCAGCAGCTTAGGAAGGGGAGGACAGCCCCAGCATTTT	CASSLGRGGQPQHF
TRBV6-1	.	TRBJ2-1	.	TGTGCCAGCAGTGGGTATGAGCAGGTCTTC	CASSGYEQVF
TRBV29-1	TRBD1	TRBJ2-1	many	TGCAGCACCCGAAACAGGGGCTCCTACAATGAGCAGTTCTTC	CSTRNRGSYNEQFF
TRBV5-1	.	TRBJ1-1	few	TGCGCCAGCAGCTTAGGAGGGAGGGGGGCTGAAGCTTTCTTT	CASSLGGRGAEAFF
TRBV5-6	TRBD1	TRBJ1-2	few	TGTGCCAGCAGGAGGACAGGACAGGCCATCTATGGCTACACCTTC	CASRRTGQAIYGYTF
TRBV7-2	.	TRBJ2-1	few	TGTGCCAGCAGCTTACCCCTAGCGGAGCAGTTCTTC	CASSLPLAEQFF
TRBV11-2	.	TRBJ2-1	.	TGTGCCAGCAGCTTAGTATGGGCAGGGAATGAGCAGTTCTTC	CASSLVWAGNEQFF
TRBV4-2	.	TRBJ2-1	.	TGTGCCAGCAGCCAAGATCCTCGCGGCCATGCCTACAATGAGCAGTTCTTC	CASSQDPRGHAYNEQFF
TRBV29-1	.	TRBJ2-1	.	TGCAGCGGACAGAGATACAATGAGCAGTTCTTC	CSGQRYNEQFF
TRBV3-1	TRBD1	TRBJ2-7	few	TGTGCCAGCAGCCTCCAAAGACAGGGCTACGAGCAGTACTTC	CASSLQRQGYEQYF
TRBV11-2	.	TRBJ2-2	.	TGTGCCAGCAGCCCCCAGTGGGGCGGGGAGCTGTTTTTT	CASSPQWGGELFF
TRBV12-3/TRBV12-4	.	TRBJ2-4	many	TGTGCCAGCAGTTTAGGGGGGACAATCTCCAACATTCAGTACTTC	CASSLGGTISNIQYF
TRBV13	TRBD2	TRBJ2-5	.	TGTGCCAGCAGCGCCGGGACTAGCGGGGAGCGTGTCCAAGAGACCCAGTACTTC	CASSAGTSGERVQETQYF
TRBV5-1	.	TRBJ1-5	few	TGCGCCAGCAGCCCCTCCGGGGGGAGTCAGCCCCAGCATTTT	CASSPSGGSQPQHF
TRBV7-2	.	TRBJ2-7	few	TGTGCCAGCAGCTCACAGGGTTTTGGGCAGTACTTC	CASSSQGFGQYF
TRBV7-2	TRBD2	TRBJ2-1	few	TGTGCCAGCAGACCTTTCCTAGCGGGGGAAAACAATGAGCAGTTCTTC	CASRPFLAGENNEQFF
TRBV11-2	.	TRBJ2-6	.	TGTGCCAGCTCAAAGTACCTAACTGGGGCCAACGTCCTGACTTTC	CASSKYLTGANVLTF
TRBV2	.	TRBJ2-5	.	TGTGCCAGCAGTGAGCGGTCCCTCCCTAAGACCCAGTACTTC	CASSERSLPKTQYF
TRBV12-3/TRBV12-4	.	TRBJ2-1	.	TGTGCCACCAACCGGGACTTCTCCTACAATGAGCAGTTCTTC	CATNRDFSYNEQFF
TRBV12-3/TRBV12-4	.	TRBJ2-7	.	TGTGCCAGCAGTATAGGTCGCAGGGCAATCGGCTACGAGCAGTACTTC	CASSIGRRAIGYEQYF
TRBV28	.	TRBJ1-6	.	TGTGCCAGCAGTTTAGGTTCTGTGGGGGTAAGGAATTCACCCCTCCACTTT	CASSLGSVGVRNSPLHF
TRBV6-5	.	TRBJ2-7	.	TGTGCCAGCAGTTACGGGGCGGGGTACAGCTCCTACGAGCAGTACTTC	CASSYGAGYSSYEQYF
TRBV12-3/TRBV12-4	.	TRBJ2-7	.	TGTGCCAGCGGACCTGCGGGCGAGCAGTACTTC	CASGPAGEQYF
TRBV6-5	.	TRBJ1-6	.	TGTGCCAGCAGAGATCTGATGACAGAATATAATTCACCCCTCCACTTT	CASRDLMTEYNSPLHF
TRBV11-3	TRBD2	TRBJ2-7	.	TGTGCCAGCAGCTTAGAGCCAGCGGGGAGGAACGAGCAGTACTTC	CASSLEPAGRNEQYF
TRBV7-9	.	TRBJ2-5	few	TGTGCCAGCGCGGGGCCCCAAGAGACCCAGTACTTC	CASAGPQETQYF
TRBV5-5	TRBD1	TRBJ2-1	.	TGTGCCAGCAGCGGGGGACAGGGTATTGACAATGAGCAGTTCTTC	CASSGGQGIDNEQFF
TRBV7-2	TRBD1	TRBJ2-2	.	TGTGCCAGCAGCCCTCACAGGGGGCTTAACACCGGGGAGCTGTTTTTT	CASSPHRGLNTGELFF
TRBV5-1	.	TRBJ2-1	few	TGCGCCAGCAGCTTGGCGGATCTCACCTACAATGGGCAGTTCTTC	CASSLADLTYNGQFF
TRBV5-1	.	TRBJ1-2	few	TGCGCCAGCAGCTTGGGGGCAGGGTCCGACTATGGCTACACCTTC	CASSLGAGSDYGYTF
TRBV4-1	.	TRBJ1-5	.	TGCGCCAGCAGCCAAGCCCCCACGGGCAATCAGCCCCAGCATTTT	CASSQAPTGNQPQHF
TRBV6-1	TRBD1	TRBJ1-2	few	TGTGCCAGCAGTGACGAGGGGGCTTGGTATGGCTACACCTTC	CASSDEGAWYGYTF
TRBV11-2	.	TRBJ2-7	.	TGTGCCAGCAGCTTGGACAGCCTGGGGGAGCAGTACTTC	CASSLDSLGEQYF
TRBV20-1	.	TRBJ2-7	.	TGCAGTGCCGAGCCGGACAGTTACGAGCAGTACTTC	CSAEPDSYEQYF
TRBV28	TRBD1	TRBJ2-7	.	TGTGCCAGCAGTTCCCCAGCGACAGGGATCTATTACGAGCAGTACTTC	CASSSPATGIYYEQYF
TRBV4-1	TRBD1	TRBJ1-2	.	TGCGCCAGCAGCCGAGACAGGGGATCGGATGGCTACACCTTC	CASSRDRGSDGYTF
TRBV20-1	.	TRBJ2-1	few	TGCAGTGCTAGACCCCCTTCCCTAGGTGAGCAGTTCTTC	CSARPPSLGEQFF
TRBV5-1	.	TRBJ2-3	.	TGCGCCAGCAGCTTGGGACGGTGGGTGGATACGCAGTATTTT	CASSLGRWVDTQYF
TRBV5-1	.	TRBJ2-7	once	TGCGCCAGCAGCTTATATACAAGGTATGGGGTCGAGCAGTACTTC	CASSLYTRYGVEQYF
TRBV9	.	TRBJ2-1	.	TGTGCCAGCAGCGCCCCTCAACGTTGGAACTCAAGCTCCTACAATGAGCAGTTCTTC	CASSAPQRWNSSSYNEQFF
TRBV5-4	.	TRBJ2-3	few	TGTGCCAGCAGCCCGACGGCCGGGGCTACAACAGATACGCAGTATTTT	CASSPTAGATTDTQYF